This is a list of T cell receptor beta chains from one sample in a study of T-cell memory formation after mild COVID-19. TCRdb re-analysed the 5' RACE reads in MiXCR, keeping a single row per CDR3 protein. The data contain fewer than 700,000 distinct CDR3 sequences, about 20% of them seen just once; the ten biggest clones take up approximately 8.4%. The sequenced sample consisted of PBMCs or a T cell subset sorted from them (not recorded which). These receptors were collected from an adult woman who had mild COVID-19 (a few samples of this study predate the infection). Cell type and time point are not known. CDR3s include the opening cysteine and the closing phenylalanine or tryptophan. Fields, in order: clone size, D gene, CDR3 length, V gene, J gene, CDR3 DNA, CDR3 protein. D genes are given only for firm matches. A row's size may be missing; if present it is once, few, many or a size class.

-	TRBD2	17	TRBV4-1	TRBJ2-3	TGCGCCAGCAGCCACCCTGGGACTAGCGGGGGAGCGGATACGCAGTATTTT	CASSHPGTSGGADTQYF
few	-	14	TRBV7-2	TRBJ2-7	TGTGCCAGCAGCTTAGCCGAGGTGACCTACGAGCAGTACTTC	CASSLAEVTYEQYF
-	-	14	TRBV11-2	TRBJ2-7	TGTGCCAGCAGCCCTAAGCGGGCCTCCTACGAGCAGTACTTC	CASSPKRASYEQYF
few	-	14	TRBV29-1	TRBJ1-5	TGCAGCGTTGCGGCACAGGGAGTAGATCAGCCCCAGCATTTT	CSVAAQGVDQPQHF
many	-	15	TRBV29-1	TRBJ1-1	TGCAGCGTTGGGACCGGGGGCGGGAGGAGGACTGAAGCTTTCTTT	CSVGTGGGRRTEAFF
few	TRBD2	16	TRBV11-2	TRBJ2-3	TGTGCCAGCAGCCCACAGCGGGGGGGCGTCACAGATACGCAGTATTTT	CASSPQRGGVTDTQYF
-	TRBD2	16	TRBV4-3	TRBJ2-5	TGCGCCAGCAGCCAAGAAGCGGGGGCCAGCCAAGAGACCCAGTACTTC	CASSQEAGASQETQYF
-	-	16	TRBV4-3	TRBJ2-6	TGCGCCAGCAGCCAAGACAGCAGAGGAGGGGCCAACGTCCTGACTTTC	CASSQDSRGGANVLTF
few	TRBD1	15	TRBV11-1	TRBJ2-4	TGTGCCAGCAGCTTATATTACAGAACAGGGGACATTCAGTACTTC	CASSLYYRTGDIQYF
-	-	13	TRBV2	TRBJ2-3	TGTGCCAGCAGTCCTGGGGCTCGGGATACGCAGTATTTT	CASSPGARDTQYF
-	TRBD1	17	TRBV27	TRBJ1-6	TGTGCCAGCAGTTTCTCTCGACAGGGTTCCTATAATTCACCCCTCCACTTT	CASSFSRQGSYNSPLHF
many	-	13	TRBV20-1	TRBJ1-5	TGCAGTGCTAGAGGTCAGGGAAATCAGCCCCAGCATTTT	CSARGQGNQPQHF
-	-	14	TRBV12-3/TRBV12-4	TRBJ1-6	TGTGCCAGCAGTTTTGCAGGCGGGAAATCACCCCTCCACTTT	CASSFAGGKSPLHF
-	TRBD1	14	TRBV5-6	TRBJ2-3	TGTGCCAGCAGTGACTCAGGGGGAGAGGATACGCAGTATTTT	CASSDSGGEDTQYF
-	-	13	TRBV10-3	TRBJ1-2	TGTGCCATCAGTGAGGACCAAGACTATGGCTACACCTTC	CAISEDQDYGYTF
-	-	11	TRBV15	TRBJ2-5	TGTGCCACCAGCAGAGTAGAGACCCAGTACTTC	CATSRVETQYF
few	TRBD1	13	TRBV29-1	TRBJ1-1	TGCAGCGGGAGGACAGGTATGAACACTGAAGCTTTCTTT	CSGRTGMNTEAFF
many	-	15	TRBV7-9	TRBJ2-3	TGTGCCAGCAGCTTAGTGGGGACTCTCACAGATACGCAGTATTTT	CASSLVGTLTDTQYF
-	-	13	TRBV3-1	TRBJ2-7	TGTGCCAGCAGCCACACCCTTAGGGACGAGCAGTACTTC	CASSHTLRDEQYF
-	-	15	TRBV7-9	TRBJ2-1	TGTGCCAGCAGCCCGACCGGGACTCTATACAATGAGCAGTTCTTC	CASSPTGTLYNEQFF
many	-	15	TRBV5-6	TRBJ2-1	TGTGCCAGCAGCTTGGGAGACATGCCCTACAATGAGCAGTTCTTC	CASSLGDMPYNEQFF
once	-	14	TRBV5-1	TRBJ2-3	TGCGCCAGCAGCTCAACAGCCAACACAGATACGCAGTATTTT	CASSSTANTDTQYF
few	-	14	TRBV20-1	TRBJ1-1	TGCAGTGCTAGAGATCGTAAGGGCTGGACTGAAGCTTTCTTT	CSARDRKGWTEAFF
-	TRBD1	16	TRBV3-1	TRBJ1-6	TGTGCCAGCAGCCAAGTCGGGACAGGCGGGAATTCACCCCTCCACTTT	CASSQVGTGGNSPLHF
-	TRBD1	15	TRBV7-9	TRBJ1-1	TGTGCCAGCAGCCCCATCCGACAGGGGGTAACTGAAGCTTTCTTT	CASSPIRQGVTEAFF
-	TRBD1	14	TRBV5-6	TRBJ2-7	TGTGCCAGCAGCCCGGACAGGGGGATCTACGAGCAGTACTTC	CASSPDRGIYEQYF
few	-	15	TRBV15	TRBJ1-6	TGTGCCACCAGCAGAGTGGGTGAGGGAAATTCACCCCTCCACTTT	CATSRVGEGNSPLHF
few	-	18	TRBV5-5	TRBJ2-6	TGTGCCAGCAGCTTGGAACCACCTATATCCTCTGGGGCCAACGTCCTGACTTTC	CASSLEPPISSGANVLTF
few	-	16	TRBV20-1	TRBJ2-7	TGCAGTGCTAGAGGAGGGAAAGAACAGGTGGGGGACGAGCAGTACTTC	CSARGGKEQVGDEQYF
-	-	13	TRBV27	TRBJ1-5	TGTGCCAGCAGTTTATCGCAGGGAGGGTCCCAGCATTTT	CASSLSQGGSQHF
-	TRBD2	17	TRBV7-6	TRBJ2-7	TGTGCCAGCAGCCGGGGGACTAGCGGGGGGGCTGGTTACGAGCAGTACTTC	CASSRGTSGGAGYEQYF
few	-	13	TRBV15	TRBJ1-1	TGTGCCACCAGCCCCGGGAGGTACACTGAAGCTTTCTTT	CATSPGRYTEAFF
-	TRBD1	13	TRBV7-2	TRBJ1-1	TGTGCCAGCAGCTTACAGGGGGCCCGTGAAGCTTTCTTT	CASSLQGAREAFF
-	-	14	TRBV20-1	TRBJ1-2	TGCAGTGCTCCCAGGACAAGAACGAACTATGGCTACACCTTC	CSAPRTRTNYGYTF